The 14 T cell receptor beta chains given below trace back to one sample, sequenced in a study of T cells expressing NK-cell markers. TCRdb reprocessed the 5' RACE reads; each CDR3 protein has one entry and no DNA is given. In total, the table holds about 120,000 distinct CDR3 sequences. Sequencing was performed on blood T cells: a sorted CD56 or NKG2C T cell subset, CD4+ or CD8+ T cells, or bulk PBMC T cells (not recorded which). Receptors were obtained from a woman between 18 and 70 years old in good health.

The genes are TRBV6-6 and TRBJ2-7. Looked up from germline, CDR1 is MNHNY and CDR2 is SVGAGI (reference sequence). The CDR3 has 11 residues. The CDR3: CASRLTYEQYF.

Here the CDR3 reads CASSGFSRDGYTF. The chain combines TRBV25-1 with TRBJ1-2; with no DNA, the TCRdb D assignment of TRBD1 cannot be verified. The germline CDR1 and CDR2 sequences are MGHDK and SYGVNS. This CDR3 comprises 13 residues.

This chain's CDR3 is CASSQDPGQPQHF. The V gene is TRBV4-2, the J gene TRBJ1-5. The germline gives CDR1 LGHNA, CDR2 YNFKEQ. The CDR3 contains 13 residues.

The chain joins TRBV5-5 to TRBJ2-7; without DNA, the TCRdb call of TRBD1 cannot be checked. The CDR3 covers 16 residues. The germline V gene has CDR1 SGHKS and CDR2 YYEKEE (reference sequence). The CDR3 region is CASSSTGGELSYEQYF.

The rearrangement uses TRBV4-2 and TRBJ2-2. CDR3 length: 11 residues. Germline V lookup: CDR1 LGHNA, CDR2 YNFKEQ. The CDR3 here is CASSQGGELFF.

This sequence joins TRBV5-1 and TRBJ2-1; TCRdb's D gene call, TRBD1, goes unchecked for lack of DNA. Germline assignment: CDR1 SGHRS and CDR2 YFSETQ. The length of the CDR3 is 13 residues. This CDR3 reads CASSPPSSNEQFF. Full variable domain (rest looked up from reference TRBV5-1 and TRBJ2-1): KAGVTQTPRYLIKTRGQQVTLSCSPISGHRSVSWYQQTPGQGLQFLFEYFSETQRNKGNFPGRFSGRQFSNSRSEMNVSTLELGDSALYLCASSPPSSNEQFFGPGTRLTVL.

This chain links TRBV9 with TRBJ2-1; TCRdb's D call, TRBD2, is unchecked because there is no DNA. Germline V gene lookup returns CDR1 SGDLS and CDR2 YYNGEE. The CDR3 runs 17 residues. The CDR3 loop is CASSDPSVAPPDNEQFF.

The V gene is TRBV6-1, the J gene TRBJ2-7. The CDR3 totals 14 residues. Germline V gene sequence: CDR1 MNHNS, CDR2 SASEGT. CDR3 sequence reads: CASRASLTAYEQYF.

This rearrangement joins TRBV28 to TRBJ2-7; the D gene TCRdb calls, TRBD1, cannot be checked with no DNA. The CDR3 length is 14 residues. Germline CDR1 and CDR2: MDHEN and SYDVKM. The CDR3 sequence is CATRRDRDYYEQYF.

This rearrangement joins TRBV19 to TRBJ1-1; TCRdb proposes TRBD1, but this gene call is untestable without DNA. This CDR3 comprises 11 residues. Germline V gene data show CDR1 as LNHDA and CDR2 as SQIVND (reference sequence). CDR3 in amino acids: CASSGPRRAFF.

This rearrangement joins TRBV20-1 to TRBJ2-1. Germline V gene sequence: CDR1 DFQATT, CDR2 SNEGSKA (reference sequence). The CDR3 consists of 15 residues. The CDR3 spells CSARVVASASNEQFF.

This chain connects TRBV9 to TRBJ2-1; TCRdb selects TRBD2, and the lack of DNA leaves this call unchecked. The length of the CDR3 is 15 residues. Germline assignment: CDR1 SGDLS and CDR2 YYNGEE. The CDR3 protein is CASSVRLAGENEQFF.

J is TRBJ2-7 and V is TRBV4-3; TCRdb selects TRBD1, and the lack of DNA leaves this call unchecked. The CDR3 contains 15 residues. Germline loops: CDR1 LGHNA, CDR2 YSLEER. This chain's CDR3 is CASSQDRGGTYEQYF.

J is TRBJ2-2 and V is TRBV24-1; the TCRdb D gene call, TRBD1, has no DNA to confirm it. The CDR3 runs 12 residues. CDR1 and CDR2 (germline): KGHDR, SFDVKD. CDR3 residues: CATRGGAGELFF.